This TCR beta chain was identified in a study of Ad26.COV2.S vaccination and SARS-CoV-2 variants. The study, taken as a whole, reports: Relative to placebo recipients, vaccine recipients exhibited elevated spike-specific TCR breadth.

This CDR3 has 13 residues. The V gene's germline CDR1 is GTSNPN and CDR2 SVGIG (reference sequence). V gave up 0 bases and J gave up 8 bases, with 10 bases separating them. Clones were sequenced by immunoSEQ multiplex PCR, and TCRdb holds only the in-frame ones, with some missing. The repertoire includes roughly 450,000 clones, approximately 90% of them detected once, and 12% sits in the top ten. Treatment denoted: approximately 18 received Ad26.COV2.S at low or high dose, single or two shots; about 5 received placebo; per-sample allocation not given. The investigators took samples on day 63 after the first vaccine or placebo injection. As concerns this clone: Its antigen remains unknown.

The receptor was isolated from a person aged 18-60 years who received the Ad26.COV2.S COVID-19 vaccine or a placebo. V usage is TRBV30 and J usage is TRBJ1-4, with D perhaps TRBD1 (5 bases). The starting material was peripheral blood, obtained in a trial of Ad26.COV2.S vaccine versus placebo. The CDR3 coding sequence is TGTGCCTGGAGTGTACAAGGGGAGGAAAAACTGTTTTTT. Translated, it gives CAWSVQGEEKLFF.